Below are 14 T cell receptor beta chains sequenced from a single sample in a study of cytomegalovirus exposure and HLA in healthy donors. A multiplex PCR was run with 60 Vbeta primers and 13 Jbeta primers. The protocol was immunoSEQ multiplex PCR, while the TCRdb copy is restricted to in-frame clones and leaves out a portion. Of some 150,000 clones in the sample, about 80% were seen once. The specimen sequenced was PBMCs. All receptors derive from a man between 40 and 49 years old in good health and CMV-seronegative.

The V and J genes are TRBV7-2 and TRBJ2-3; 7 bases are shared with TRBD2. V lost 5 bases and J lost 0; bases outside the gene matches: 11. The CDR3 is 17 amino acids. Germline V gives CDR1 SGHTA, CDR2 FQGNSA. The CDR3 here is CASSISNSGWSTDTQYF. The CDR3 bases are TGTGCCAGCAGCATCTCGAATAGCGGGTGGAGCACAGATACGCAGTATTTT.

The rearrangement joins TRBV6-1 to TRBJ2-2; TRBD2 agrees at 10 bases. V gave up 7 bases and J gave up 5 bases; unmatched junction bases: 4. Germline loops: CDR1 MNHNS, CDR2 SASEGT. The CDR3 sequence is 14 residues long. The CDR3 DNA is TGTGCCAGCAAGGGGGGACTAGCGACCGGGGAGCTGTTTTTT. Protein sequence: CASKGGLATGELFF.

The chain employs TRBV7-2 and TRBJ2-1, with a weak D call TRBD2 (5 bases). Between the trimmed V and J ends, which lost 1 base and 5 bases, there was a span of 12 bases. CDR3 length: 15 amino acids. Germline CDR1 is SGHTA and CDR2 is FQGNSA. In DNA, the CDR3 is TGTGCCAGCAGCTTAGTTAGTTACGGGGACAATGAGCAGTTCTTC. This encodes CASSLVSYGDNEQFF.

The rearrangement links TRBV28 to TRBJ2-7, with TRBD2 as a possible D gene (6 bases). CDR3 size: 14 residues. The V gene lost 7 bases and the J gene lost 2 bases, with 15 bases spanning the gap. CDR1 and CDR2 (germline): MDHEN, SYDVKM. The CDR3 coding sequence is TGTGCCAGCACGGGCGCGGGGATACCCTACGAGCAGTACTTC. Its protein product is CASTGAGIPYEQYF.

The rearrangement joins TRBV10-3 to TRBJ2-5; D possibly corresponds to TRBD1 (6 bases). V lost 6 bases, J lost 2 bases, and 10 bases lay in between. CDR1 is ENHRY, CDR2 SYGVKD, per germline. This CDR3 has 13 amino acids. The CDR3 region is CAISNREQETQYF. The DNA for the CDR3 is TGTGCCATCAGCAACAGGGAACAAGAGACCCAGTACTTC.

V is TRBV11-2 and J is TRBJ2-7, with a tentative D call TRBD2 (6 bases). The CDR3 runs to 14 residues. Trimming removed 5 bases at V and 4 bases at J, with 15 bases between. CDR1 SGHAT and CDR2 FQNNGV come from the germline V gene. The CDR3 sequence is CASSRLGAVYEQYF. As DNA, the CDR3 is TGTGCCAGCAGCCGACTAGGGGCGGTATACGAGCAGTACTTC.

Regarding this clone: This same CDR3 is encoded by further DNA sequences in the sample. The chain couples TRBV5-1 to TRBJ2-1, with TRBD2 matching over 13 bases. The CDR3 loop spans 18 amino acids. Germline V gene data show CDR1 as SGHRS and CDR2 as YFSETQ. The V and J ends lost 2 bases and 0 bases, in that order; junction bases with no gene match: 5. CDR3: CASSFGLAGASSYNEQFF. DNA for the CDR3: TGCGCCAGCAGCTTCGGACTAGCGGGAGCCAGCTCCTACAATGAGCAGTTCTTC.

V is TRBV4-1 and J is TRBJ2-5; 7 bases align to TRBD2. CDR3 length: 15 amino acids. Trimming at V came to 2 bases and at J to 4 bases, leaving 7 bases not matched to a gene. Germline lookup yields CDR1 MGHRA and CDR2 YSYEKL. The CDR3 protein is CASSQSAGVTETQYF. CDR3 coding DNA: TGCGCCAGCAGCCAATCGGCGGGAGTCACAGAGACCCAGTACTTC.

The genes are TRBV27 and TRBJ1-6; TRBD1 agrees at 10 bases. The V and J ends lost 3 bases and 7 bases, in that order; junction bases with no gene match: 3. The CDR3 covers 15 residues. The V gene's germline CDR1 is MNHEY and CDR2 SMNVEV (reference sequence). Written as DNA, the CDR3 is TGTGCCAGCAGTTTTTTGGACAGGGGGAATTCACCCCTCCACTTT. Its translation: CASSFLDRGNSPLHF.

This clone was observed many times. V gene TRBV5-6 combines with J gene TRBJ2-7; weak D call: TRBD2 (6 bases). V lost 4 bases to trimming and J lost 3 bases, with 14 bases between them. Germline V gives CDR1 SGHDT, CDR2 YYEEEE. The length of the CDR3 is 14 residues. CDR3 region: CASSRGTSFYEQYF. CDR3 coding DNA: TGTGCCAGCAGCCGGGGGACTTCCTTCTACGAGCAGTACTTC.

The rearrangement joins TRBV19 to TRBJ1-1; D remains unclear. The CDR3 spans 16 residues. Germline values: CDR1 LNHDA, CDR2 SQIVND (reference sequence). Trimming took off 0 bases at V and 7 bases at J, with 18 bases between the two ends. The CDR3 spells CASSIERLASGNEAFF. CDR3 in DNA: TGTGCCAGTAGTATAGAAAGGCTCGCGAGCGGCAATGAAGCTTTCTTT.

The chain is built from TRBV6-1 and TRBJ2-3; D is ambiguous. Trimming took off 5 bases at V and 2 bases at J, with 14 bases between the two ends. Germline CDR1 reads MNHNS; CDR2 reads SASEGT. The CDR3 loop spans 15 amino acids. This chain's CDR3 is CASSRVQRSTDTQYF. The CDR3 DNA sequence: TGTGCCAGCAGTCGGGTCCAAAGGTCCACAGATACGCAGTATTTT.

On this clone: Its ends do not fully match the called genes, so a read error is possible. The rearrangement uses TRBV6-5 and TRBJ2-2, with 9 bases aligning to TRBD2. This CDR3 region has 16 residues. Looked up from germline, CDR1 is MNHEY and CDR2 is SVGAGI. In DNA, the CDR3 is TGTGCCAGCAGTCACTCGGGACTAGCAGTGACCGGGGAGCTGTTTTTT. The encoded protein is CASSHSGLAVTGELFF.

In this sample, this clone turned up once. This chain joins TRBV7-9 and TRBJ2-2; the D gene is possibly TRBD2 (6 bases). CDR1 and CDR2 from the germline V gene are SEHNR and FQNEAQ (reference sequence). Trimming pared 4 bases from V and 7 bases from J, leaving 16 bases between. The length of the CDR3 is 15 residues. DNA of the CDR3: TGTGCCAGCAGCTCCTGGACTACTGGGGGCGGGGAGCTGTTTTTT. Its translation is CASSSWTTGGGELFF.